The 20 T cell receptor beta chains below all came from one sample that was sequenced in a study of blood T cell repertoires in COVID-19. Clones were sequenced by immunoSEQ multiplex PCR, and TCRdb holds only the in-frame ones, with some missing. Among approximately 230,000 clones listed, over 75% were seen once. The specimen sequenced was peripheral blood. The receptors come from a woman in her thirties or forties who had recovered from COVID-19.

This chain joins TRBV24-1 and TRBJ1-5; 7 positions agree with TRBD1. V was pared by 2 bases and J by 9 bases, with 9 bases of the junction left unmatched. The CDR3 has 15 amino acids. Per the germline V gene, CDR1 is KGHDR and CDR2 is SFDVKD. CDR3 in amino acids: CATSDSGTVPWPQHF. The CDR3 region has the DNA TGTGCCACCAGTGATTCGGGGACAGTCCCATGGCCCCAGCATTTT.

This clone is a singleton in its sample. CDR3 protein: CATSGTGDSQPQHF. In nucleotides, the CDR3 is TGTGCCACCAGTGGGACAGGGGATAGCCAGCCCCAGCATTTT. This chain connects TRBV24-1 to TRBJ1-5; 9 positions agree with TRBD1. The CDR3 has 14 amino acids. CDR1 and CDR2 from the germline V gene are KGHDR and SFDVKD. V was pared by 5 bases and J by 7 bases, with 5 bases of the junction left unmatched.

V is TRBV5-4 and J is TRBJ2-4; 8 nucleotides agree with TRBD1. CDR1 is SGHNT, CDR2 YYREEE, per germline (reference sequence). The CDR3 consists of 17 residues. V lost 4 bases and J lost 0; bases outside the gene matches: 9. The CDR3 is CASSTMTGVVAKNIQYF. In DNA form, the CDR3 reads TGTGCCAGCAGCACGATGACAGGGGTGGTAGCCAAAAACATTCAGTACTTC.

The V gene is TRBV19, the J gene TRBJ2-5; possibly TRBD2 for D (5 bases). The CDR3 runs 15 residues. Per germline, CDR1 LNHDA and CDR2 SQIVND (reference sequence). V was cut by 3 bases and J by 4 bases, with 15 bases left in between. The CDR3 region is CASSMDLTRAETQYF. CDR3 nucleotides: TGTGCCAGTAGTATGGACCTCACGAGGGCAGAGACCCAGTACTTC.

The chain carries TRBV7-2 and TRBJ2-1, with 7 bases fitting TRBD2. V trimming: 5 bases; J trimming: 10 bases; junction bases outside the gene matches: 8. The CDR3 contains 13 residues. Germline-derived CDR1 and CDR2 are SGHTA and FQGNSA. The CDR3 reads CASSRRDYREQFF. The CDR3 DNA follows: TGTGCCAGCAGCCGGAGGGACTATCGGGAGCAGTTCTTC.

V usage is TRBV19 and J usage is TRBJ2-1; D is possibly TRBD2 (6 bases). Trimming removed 11 bases at V and 4 bases at J, with 15 bases between. The CDR3 sequence is 13 residues long. The germline gives CDR1 LNHDA, CDR2 SQIVND (reference sequence). The CDR3, as DNA: TGTGCCGGATGCGGAGGGTCTTACAATGAGCAGTTCTTC. It codes for CAGCGGSYNEQFF.

The genes are TRBV19 and TRBJ2-1; the D gene is possibly TRBD2 (6 bases). The V gene's germline CDR1 is LNHDA and CDR2 SQIVND (reference sequence). Trimming cost V 3 bases and J 8 bases, with 17 bases left between them. This CDR3 is 15 amino acids long. The CDR3 reads CASSIGPGRRDEQFF. CDR3 coding DNA: TGTGCCAGTAGTATCGGGCCAGGGAGGCGCGATGAGCAGTTCTTC.

The chain is built from TRBV5-1 and TRBJ2-1, with 9 nucleotides matching TRBD1. V was clipped by 2 bases and J by 8 bases; unmatched bases: 11. The CDR3 contains 16 residues. CDR1 and CDR2 from the germline V gene are SGHRS and YFSETQ. Here the CDR3 DNA reads TGCGCCAGCAGCTTAAGTCCCGGGACAGGGTCCGATGAGCAGTTCTTC. Protein: CASSLSPGTGSDEQFF. The entire variable domain, with the rest obtained from reference TRBV5-1 and TRBJ2-1, is as follows: KAGVTQTPRYLIKTRGQQVTLSCSPISGHRSVSWYQQTPGQGLQFLFEYFSETQRNKGNFPGRFSGRQFSNSRSEMNVSTLELGDSALYLCASSLSPGTGSDEQFFGPGTRLTVL.

The chain uses TRBV2 and TRBJ1-5; 9 bases line up with TRBD1. The J segment lost 4 bases and the V segment lost 7 bases, leaving 5 bases of the junction unmatched. The germline gives CDR1 SNHLY, CDR2 FYNNEI. The CDR3 runs to 14 residues. CDR3 nucleotides: TGTGCCAGCAACTACAGGGGGCGTAATCAGCCCCAGCATTTT. This translates into CASNYRGRNQPQHF.

This sequence joins TRBV24-1 and TRBJ1-2; 8 nucleotides line up with TRBD1. J lost 5 bases, V lost 12 bases, and 10 bases had no gene match. Germline CDR1 KGHDR, CDR2 SFDVKD. This CDR3 has 13 residues. The CDR3: CAVRQGAEYGYTF. The CDR3 DNA is TGTGCCGTACGGCAGGGGGCTGAGTATGGCTACACCTTC.

CDR3 DNA sequence: TGTGCCACCAGCAGAGAAGCGGGAGGTCTCACAGATACGCAGTATTTT. It encodes CATSREAGGLTDTQYF. This chain links TRBV15 with TRBJ2-3; TRBD2 matches at 9 bases. This CDR3 has 16 amino acids. The trim removed 0 bases at V and 2 bases at J, leaving 3 bases unmatched. Germline lookup yields CDR1 LNHNV and CDR2 YYDKDF (reference sequence).

This chain connects TRBV7-2 to TRBJ2-3; D unclear. V was cut by 0 bases and J by 8 bases, with 9 bases left in between. Germline V CDR1 and CDR2: SGHTA, FQGNSA. The length of the CDR3 is 13 residues. The CDR3 spells CASSLAVELTQYF. CDR3 coding DNA: TGTGCCAGCAGCTTAGCGGTAGAACTTACGCAGTATTTT.

The chain employs TRBV24-1 and TRBJ2-5; TRBD1 agrees at 7 bases. The V gene end was trimmed by 6 bases and the J gene end by 5 bases; junction bases not matched to a gene: 5. CDR3 length equals 13 residues. Germline V CDR1 and CDR2: KGHDR, SFDVKD. The CDR3 DNA reads TGTGCCACCAGTCTTTCGGGACAGGAGACCCAGTACTTC. Translated: CATSLSGQETQYF.

This clone was recorded a few times. V usage is TRBV2 and J usage is TRBJ2-2; 14 bases fit TRBD2. V shed 7 bases, J shed 5 bases, and the junction held 6 bases outside the gene matches. The CDR3 is 16 residues long. CDR1 is SNHLY and CDR2 is FYNNEI in the germline V gene. This CDR3 is CASTGTSGRRTGELFF. The CDR3 DNA reads TGTGCCAGCACCGGGACTAGCGGGAGACGGACCGGGGAGCTGTTTTTT.

This clone was seen only once. The genes are TRBV3-1 (or the pseudogene TRBV3-2) and TRBJ2-1; 8 bases line up with TRBD2. V dropped 0 bases and J dropped 2; count of bases not matched to a gene: 12. The CDR3 runs to 19 residues. In germline, CDR1 is LGHDT, CDR2 YNNKEL (reference sequence). The CDR3 reads CASSQDGSGAGAPYNEQFF. In nucleotides, the CDR3 is TGTGCCAGCAGCCAAGATGGGAGTGGAGCGGGGGCCCCCTACAATGAGCAGTTCTTC.

V usage is TRBV7-6 and J usage is TRBJ1-3; D gene ambiguous. Trimming removed 1 base at V and 2 bases at J, with 12 bases between. The CDR3 length is 16 residues. Germline CDR1 and CDR2: SGHVS and FNYEAQ. DNA of the CDR3: TGTGCCAGCAGCTTAGGGCGGACTGGAGCTGGAAACACCATATATTTT. It is translated as CASSLGRTGAGNTIYF. Full variable domain (outside the CDR3, taken from reference TRBV7-6 and TRBJ1-3): GAGVSQSPRYKVTKRGQDVALRCDPISGHVSLYWYRQALGQGPEFLTYFNYEAQQDKSGLPNDRFSAERPEGSISTLTIQRTEQRDSAMYRCASSLGRTGAGNTIYFGEGSWLTVV.

This clone was seen once. The chain has TRBV5-4 and TRBJ1-4; D uncertain. The CDR3 is made up of 14 amino acids. Trimming took off 4 bases at V and 2 bases at J, with 9 bases between the two ends. Germline V gives CDR1 SGHNT, CDR2 YYREEE (reference sequence). Written as DNA, the CDR3 is TGTGCCAGCAGCCTCAGATCTACTAATGAAAAACTGTTTTTT. Amino acids: CASSLRSTNEKLFF.

The chain has TRBV5-1 and TRBJ2-1, with 8 positions matching TRBD2. Germline CDR1 SGHRS, CDR2 YFSETQ. This CDR3 contains 18 residues. Trimming removed 1 base from V and 9 bases from J; junction bases left unmatched: 18. CDR3: CASSLISIAGGSSGEQFF. CDR3 sequence (DNA): TGCGCCAGCAGCTTGATCTCCATCGCGGGAGGAAGCTCGGGTGAGCAGTTCTTC.

This sequence joins TRBV2 and TRBJ1-2; D remains ambiguous. The CDR3 contains 13 residues. The V gene's germline CDR1 is SNHLY and CDR2 FYNNEI. V shed 1 base and J shed 6 bases, with 9 bases lying between them. The CDR3 spells CASSEEQLDGYTF. The DNA of the CDR3 is TGTGCCAGCAGTGAAGAACAGTTGGATGGCTACACCTTC.

The CDR3 DNA follows: TGTGCCAGCAGCTGGAGCGCGTCCTCATTCTCAACAGATACGCAGTATTTT. This sequence encodes CASSWSASSFSTDTQYF. The chain uses TRBV7-9 and TRBJ2-3; D is undetermined. The CDR3 runs to 17 residues. V lost 4 bases and J lost 3, with 20 bases in between. Germline V gives CDR1 SEHNR, CDR2 FQNEAQ (reference sequence).